Following are 23 T cell receptor beta chains from one sample sequenced in a study of T cells in Graves' hyperthyroidism and ophthalmopathy (dated by TCRdb to between 2017 and 2020). Libraries were made using multiplex PCR. TCRdb shows the sequencer as Illumina HiSeq 2000. The TCR beta CDR3 regions were amplified from RNA transcripts. The first round of RT-PCR for the TCR CDR3 was performed with the HTBI primer set and the Qiagen OneStep RT-PCR kit. Through fastp at Q25 and MiXCR, TCRdb rebuilt clones from the public reads, retaining in-frame beta chains. Rows are combined by CDR3 protein, so each entry shows the most common genes and DNA. Within this sample are some 500,000 distinct CDR3 sequences, with around an eighth of them counted one time only. Under 20% of the sample goes to the ten largest clones. Material: blood. Source of these receptors: a woman in her late teens or twenties with Graves' hyperthyroidism.

This clonotype was detected ten times or more. V gene TRBV3-1 combines with J gene TRBJ2-2; D is tentatively TRBD1 or TRBD2 (5 bases each). The CDR3 is 16 residues long. CDR1 is LGHDT, CDR2 YNNKEL, per germline (reference sequence). With 1 base removed from V and 3 bases from J, the gap between germline ends came to 12 bases. The CDR3 sequence: CASSQVRETDTGELFF. CDR3 nucleotides: TGTGCCAGCAGCCAAGTAAGGGAGACAGACACCGGGGAGCTGTTTTTT.

In its sample, this clonotype was seen many times. The V and J genes are TRBV9 and TRBJ1-6; D perhaps matches TRBD1 (5 bases). Looked up from germline, CDR1 is SGDLS and CDR2 is YYNGEE. Trimming took 0 bases from V and 7 from J, leaving 11 bases between them. CDR3 length equals 15 residues. The CDR3 sequence is CASSVERGGNSPLHF. The CDR3 DNA reads as TGTGCCAGCAGCGTAGAGAGGGGAGGGAATTCACCCCTCCACTTT.

The chain combines TRBV7-9 with TRBJ1-1; unclear D gene. Trimming stripped 3 bases from V and 2 bases from J, with 10 bases between. Germline V gene data show CDR1 as SEHNR and CDR2 as FQNEAQ (reference sequence). The CDR3 loop spans 14 amino acids. The CDR3 loop reads CASSFRSTNTEAFF. CDR3 nucleotides: TGTGCCAGCAGCTTCCGATCCACAAACACTGAAGCTTTCTTT.

At least ten counts were recorded for this clonotype. This chain uses TRBV7-3 with TRBJ2-3, with no clear D. Germline V gene data show CDR1 as SGHTA and CDR2 as FQGTGA. With 1 base removed from V and 2 bases from J, the gap between germline ends came to 16 bases. There are 17 residues in the CDR3. CDR3 nucleotides: TGTGCCAGCAGCTTAAGTTCAGGCCTAGGAACCACAGATACGCAGTATTTT. Residues: CASSLSSGLGTTDTQYF. Full variable domain (missing parts from reference TRBV7-3 and TRBJ2-3): GAGVSQTPSNKVTEKGKYVELRCDPISGHTALYWYRQSLGQGPEFLIYFQGTGAADDSGLPNDRFFAVRPEGSVSTLKIQRTERGDSAVYLCASSLSSGLGTTDTQYFGPGTRLTVL.

In its sample, this clonotype was seen a few times. The rearrangement uses TRBV3-1 and TRBJ2-3; D is uncertain. The ends were cut back, 0 bases at V and 2 bases at J, with 9 bases in the middle. The CDR3 sequence is 15 residues long. The V gene's germline CDR1 is LGHDT and CDR2 YNNKEL (reference sequence). The CDR3 spells CASSQESLNTDTQYF. The CDR3, as DNA: TGTGCCAGCAGCCAAGAGAGCCTAAACACAGATACGCAGTATTTT.

The rearrangement joins TRBV7-9 to TRBJ2-3; possible D gene TRBD2, 6 bases. The ends were cut back, 7 bases at V and 2 bases at J, with 16 bases in the middle. Germline V CDR1 and CDR2: SEHNR, FQNEAQ (reference sequence). CDR3 length: 15 amino acids. The CDR3 reads CASIQLANPTDTQYF. In nucleotides, the CDR3 is TGTGCCAGCATCCAGCTAGCGAATCCCACAGATACGCAGTATTTT. Full variable domain (outside the CDR3, taken from reference TRBV7-9 and TRBJ2-3): DTGVSQNPRHKITKRGQNVTFRCDPISEHNRLYWYRQTLGQGPEFLTYFQNEAQLEKSRLLSDRFSAERPKGSFSTLEIQRTEQGDSAMYLCASIQLANPTDTQYFGPGTRLTVL.

This clonotype was found many times. This chain links TRBV2 with TRBJ2-1; D unresolved. CDR3 length: 15 amino acids. V dropped 2 bases and J dropped 2 bases, with 10 bases sitting between them. Germline values: CDR1 SNHLY, CDR2 FYNNEI. The CDR3 DNA follows: TGTGCCAGCAGTGAAATCCCTCAGACCTACAATGAGCAGTTCTTC. The encoded protein is CASSEIPQTYNEQFF.

This sequence joins TRBV6-1 and TRBJ2-4, with D unclear. Germline loops: CDR1 MNHNS, CDR2 SASEGT. Trimming left V 5 bases short and J 0 bases short, with 8 bases between. The CDR3 spans 14 residues. CDR3 nucleotide sequence: TGTGCCAGCAGTTCATACCTAGCCAAAAACATTCAGTACTTC. Translating it yields CASSSYLAKNIQYF.

Of note for this clonotype: Just one base apart from a much larger clone, this may be a read error. The chain is built from TRBV29-1 and TRBJ1-5, with D maybe TRBD1 (5 bases). Germline values: CDR1 SQVTM, CDR2 ANQGSEA. Trimming shortened V by 6 bases and J by 5 bases, and 17 bases separated the two germline ends. This CDR3 has 14 amino acids. This CDR3 is CSVAIGTDYQPQHF. The CDR3 DNA is TGCAGCGTCGCTATTGGGACGGATTATCAGCCCCAGCATTTT.

This clonotype was counted ten times or more. The chain has TRBV19 and TRBJ2-5; 7 nucleotides agree with TRBD2. V shed 7 bases, J shed 5 bases, and the junction held 13 bases outside the gene matches. The CDR3 loop spans 15 amino acids. The V gene's germline CDR1 is LNHDA and CDR2 SQIVND (reference sequence). CDR3 sequence: CASKELGGSMETQYF. The CDR3 nucleotides are TGTGCCAGTAAAGAGCTTGGCGGGAGTATGGAGACCCAGTACTTC.

This clonotype was counted ten times or more. The chain recombines TRBV25-1 with TRBJ2-1, with 11 positions matching TRBD2. Looked up from germline, CDR1 is MGHDK and CDR2 is SYGVNS. V was clipped by 7 bases and J by 6 bases; unmatched bases: 8. The CDR3 spans 15 residues. The CDR3 loop is CASNTGTSGFNEQFF. CDR3 DNA sequence: TGTGCCAGCAACACCGGGACTAGCGGTTTCAATGAGCAGTTCTTC.

Only a few counts were recorded for this clonotype. The genes are TRBV5-4 and TRBJ1-2; a possible D gene is TRBD1 (6 bases). Deletions cut 4 bases from V and 5 bases from J, with 18 bases between. Germline V gene data show CDR1 as SGHNT and CDR2 as YYREEE (reference sequence). CDR3 size: 15 residues. CDR3 DNA: TGTGCCAGCAGCCCGCCCCCTACAGGGTCGTATGGCTACACCTTC. As protein: CASSPPPTGSYGYTF.

Ten or more counts support this clonotype. The chain combines TRBV10-3 with TRBJ1-1; D not resolved. V was pared by 0 bases and J by 6 bases, with 14 bases between. The CDR3 sequence is 15 residues long. The germline gives CDR1 ENHRY, CDR2 SYGVKD. The CDR3 region is CAISESDGGVPEAFF. The CDR3 region has the DNA TGTGCCATCAGTGAGTCGGACGGAGGTGTCCCTGAAGCTTTCTTT.

The table lists this clonotype with many counts. The J gene is TRBJ2-3, the V gene TRBV29-1; D is uncertain. Germline V gives CDR1 SQVTM, CDR2 ANQGSEA. The CDR3 covers 15 residues. The V end lost 6 bases, the J end lost 0 bases, and 16 bases lay between the germline ends. CDR3 DNA: TGCAGCGTCTCCTCGTCAAGGGCGAGCACAGATACGCAGTATTTT. It encodes CSVSSSRASTDTQYF.

This clonotype occurred a few times. The chain is built from TRBV20-1 and TRBJ2-1; D might be TRBD2 (6 bases). Germline V gives CDR1 DFQATT, CDR2 SNEGSKA (reference sequence). Trimming removed 4 bases at V and 6 bases at J, with 22 bases between. The CDR3 extends over 16 amino acids. The CDR3 sequence is CSATPPRPGVFNEQFF. In DNA, the CDR3 is TGCAGTGCTACCCCCCCCCGTCCGGGAGTCTTCAATGAGCAGTTCTTC.

This chain joins TRBV20-1 and TRBJ2-6; tentatively, D is TRBD2 (6 bases). Germline lookup yields CDR1 DFQATT and CDR2 SNEGSKA (reference sequence). The CDR3 has 15 amino acids. V gave up 5 bases and J gave up 2 bases, with 13 bases separating them. CDR3 region: CSASYGRTGANVLTF. DNA for the CDR3: TGCAGTGCTTCCTACGGGAGAACTGGGGCCAACGTCCTGACTTTC.

The CDR3 nucleotides are TGTGCCAGCAGCTTAGGGGCGCACAGAAGTATCTCTGGGGCCAACGTCCTGACTTTC. Protein product: CASSLGAHRSISGANVLTF. The rearrangement links TRBV11-2 to TRBJ2-6; D is ambiguous. Germline loops: CDR1 SGHAT, CDR2 FQNNGV. V was shortened by 1 base and J by 0 bases, with 16 bases between the two germline ends. The CDR3 runs to 19 residues. Drawing the rest from reference TRBV11-2 and TRBJ2-6, the complete variable domain is EAGVAQSPRYKIIEKRQSVAFWCNPISGHATLYWYQQILGQGPKLLIQFQNNGVVDDSQLPKDRFSAERLKGVDSTLKIQPAKLEDSAVYLCASSLGAHRSISGANVLTFGAGSRLTVL.

This clonotype was counted ten times or more. The genes are TRBV2 and TRBJ2-5; D is perhaps TRBD2 (6 bases). The CDR3 runs to 14 residues. Germline CDR1 is SNHLY and CDR2 is FYNNEI. Deletions cut 9 bases from V and 1 base from J, with 15 bases between. The CDR3 reads CARRRVKIQETQYF. The CDR3 DNA reads TGTGCCAGAAGGAGGGTTAAAATCCAAGAGACCCAGTACTTC.

This clonotype was picked up many times. The V and J genes are TRBV19 and TRBJ2-7; 7 bases fit TRBD1. The germline V gene has CDR1 LNHDA and CDR2 SQIVND (reference sequence). The CDR3 loop spans 16 amino acids. The V and J ends lost 1 base and 2 bases, in that order; junction bases with no gene match: 8. CDR3 DNA sequence: TGTGCCAGTAGTATAGGTGCCGGGACAGACCCCTACGAGCAGTACTTC. It codes for CASSIGAGTDPYEQYF.

This clonotype has a count of ten or more. V and J are TRBV6-2 or TRBV6-3 and TRBJ2-5; 12 bases match TRBD2. The CDR3 consists of 17 residues. V lost 4 bases, J lost 1 base, and 7 bases stayed unmatched. CDR1 MNHEY and CDR2 SVGEGT come from the germline V gene. CDR3 nucleotides: TGTGCCAGCAGTTCCCCTGGACTAGCGGGACCCCAAGAGACCCAGTACTTC. Translation: CASSSPGLAGPQETQYF.

The V and J genes are TRBV19 and TRBJ1-4; the D gene is possibly TRBD1 (5 bases). Germline CDR1 is LNHDA and CDR2 is SQIVND (reference sequence). There are 15 residues in the CDR3. With 6 bases removed from V and 0 bases from J, the gap between germline ends came to 11 bases. DNA for the CDR3: TGTGCCAGTAGGGAAACAGGCGCAACTAATGAAAAACTGTTTTTT. Translation: CASRETGATNEKLFF.

V is TRBV7-3 and J is TRBJ2-3; tentatively, D is TRBD2 (5 bases). V lost 5 bases and J lost 0, with 15 bases in between. Germline V gene lookup returns CDR1 SGHTA and CDR2 FQGTGA. The CDR3 extends over 16 amino acids. The chain's CDR3 is CASSPGVATSTDTQYF. The CDR3 DNA reads as TGTGCCAGCAGCCCCGGGGTTGCGACTAGCACAGATACGCAGTATTTT.

There are a few counts of this clonotype. The V gene is TRBV6-5, the J gene TRBJ1-5; D might be TRBD1 (5 bases). CDR3 size: 15 residues. CDR1 and CDR2 (germline): MNHEY, SVGAGI. V was cut by 2 bases and J by 4 bases, with 12 bases left in between. As DNA, the CDR3 is TGTGCCAGCAGTTACAGGGGCGAGAGAAATCAGCCCCAGCATTTT. It encodes CASSYRGERNQPQHF.